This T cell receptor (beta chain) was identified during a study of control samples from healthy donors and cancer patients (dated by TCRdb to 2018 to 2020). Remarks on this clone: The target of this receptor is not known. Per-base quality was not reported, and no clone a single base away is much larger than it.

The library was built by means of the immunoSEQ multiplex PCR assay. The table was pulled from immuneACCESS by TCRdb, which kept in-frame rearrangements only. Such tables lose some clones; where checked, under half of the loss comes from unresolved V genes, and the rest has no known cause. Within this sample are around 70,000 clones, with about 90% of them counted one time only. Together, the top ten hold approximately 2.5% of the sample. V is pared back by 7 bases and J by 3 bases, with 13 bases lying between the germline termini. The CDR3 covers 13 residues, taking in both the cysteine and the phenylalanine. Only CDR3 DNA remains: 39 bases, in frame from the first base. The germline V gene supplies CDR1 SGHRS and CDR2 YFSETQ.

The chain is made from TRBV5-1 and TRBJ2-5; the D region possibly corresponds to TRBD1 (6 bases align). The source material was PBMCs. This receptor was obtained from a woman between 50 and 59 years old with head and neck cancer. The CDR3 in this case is CASGRGQKETQYF. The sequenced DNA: TGCGCCAGCGGTAGGGGACAAAAAGAGACCCAGTACTTC.